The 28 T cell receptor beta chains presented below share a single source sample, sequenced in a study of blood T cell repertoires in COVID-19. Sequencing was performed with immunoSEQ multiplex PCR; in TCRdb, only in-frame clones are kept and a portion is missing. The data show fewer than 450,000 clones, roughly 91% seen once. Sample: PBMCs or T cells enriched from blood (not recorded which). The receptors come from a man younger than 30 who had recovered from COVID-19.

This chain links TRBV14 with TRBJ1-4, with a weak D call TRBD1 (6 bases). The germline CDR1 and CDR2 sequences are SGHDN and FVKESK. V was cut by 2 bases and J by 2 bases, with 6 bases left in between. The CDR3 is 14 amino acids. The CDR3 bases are TGTGCCAGCAGCCAAAGGGGGACTAATGAAAAACTGTTTTTT. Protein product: CASSQRGTNEKLFF.

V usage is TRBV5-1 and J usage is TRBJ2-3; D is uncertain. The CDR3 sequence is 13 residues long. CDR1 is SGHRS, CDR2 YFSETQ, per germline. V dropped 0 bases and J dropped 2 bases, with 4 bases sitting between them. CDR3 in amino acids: CASSLVHTDTQYF. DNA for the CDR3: TGCGCCAGCAGCTTGGTACACACAGATACGCAGTATTTT.

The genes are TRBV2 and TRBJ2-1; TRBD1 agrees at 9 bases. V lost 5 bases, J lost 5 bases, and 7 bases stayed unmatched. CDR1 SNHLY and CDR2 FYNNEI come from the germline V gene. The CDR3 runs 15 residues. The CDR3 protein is CASSTGQGRNNEQFF. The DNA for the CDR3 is TGTGCCAGCAGTACAGGACAGGGGAGAAACAATGAGCAGTTCTTC.

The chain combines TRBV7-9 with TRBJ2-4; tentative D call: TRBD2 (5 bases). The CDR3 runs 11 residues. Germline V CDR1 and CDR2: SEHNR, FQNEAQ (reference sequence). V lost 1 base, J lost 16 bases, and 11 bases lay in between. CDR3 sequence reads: CASSLVAGLYF. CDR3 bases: TGTGCCAGCAGCTTAGTGGCGGGTCTCTACTTC. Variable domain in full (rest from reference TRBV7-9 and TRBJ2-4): DTGVSQNPRHKITKRGQNVTFRCDPISEHNRLYWYRQTLGQGPEFLTYFQNEAQLEKSRLLSDRFSAERPKGSFSTLEIQRTEQGDSAMYLCASSLVAGLYFGAGTRLSVL.

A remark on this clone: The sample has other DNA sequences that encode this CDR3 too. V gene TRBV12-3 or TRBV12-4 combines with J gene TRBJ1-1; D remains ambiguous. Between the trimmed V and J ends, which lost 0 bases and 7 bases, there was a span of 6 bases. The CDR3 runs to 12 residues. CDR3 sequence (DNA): TGTGCCAGCAGTTTAGCGCCGGGTGAAGCTTTCTTT. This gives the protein CASSLAPGEAFF.

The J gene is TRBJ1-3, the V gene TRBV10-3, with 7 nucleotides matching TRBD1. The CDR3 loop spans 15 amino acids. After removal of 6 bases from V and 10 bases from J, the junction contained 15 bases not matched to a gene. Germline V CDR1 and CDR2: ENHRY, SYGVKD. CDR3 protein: CAIRATGTDPRTIYF. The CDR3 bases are TGTGCCATCAGGGCTACCGGGACAGATCCTAGGACCATATATTTT.

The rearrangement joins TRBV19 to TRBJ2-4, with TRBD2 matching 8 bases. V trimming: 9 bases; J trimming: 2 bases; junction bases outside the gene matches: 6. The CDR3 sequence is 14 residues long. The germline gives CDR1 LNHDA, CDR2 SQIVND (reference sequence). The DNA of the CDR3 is TGTGCCAGCGGGACTAGGGGAACCAAAAACATTCAGTACTTC. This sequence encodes CASGTRGTKNIQYF.

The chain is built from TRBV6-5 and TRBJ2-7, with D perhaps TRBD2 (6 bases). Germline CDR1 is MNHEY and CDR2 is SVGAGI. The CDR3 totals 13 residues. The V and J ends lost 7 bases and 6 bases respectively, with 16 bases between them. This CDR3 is CASTGTSAREQYF. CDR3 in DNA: TGTGCCAGCACCGGGACTTCAGCCCGCGAGCAGTACTTC.

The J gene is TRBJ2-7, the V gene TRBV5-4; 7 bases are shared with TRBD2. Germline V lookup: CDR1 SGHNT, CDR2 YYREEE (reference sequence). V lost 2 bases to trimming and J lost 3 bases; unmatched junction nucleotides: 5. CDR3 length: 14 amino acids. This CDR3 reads CASSLRTRGYEQYF. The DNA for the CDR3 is TGTGCCAGCAGCTTAAGGACTAGGGGCTACGAGCAGTACTTC.

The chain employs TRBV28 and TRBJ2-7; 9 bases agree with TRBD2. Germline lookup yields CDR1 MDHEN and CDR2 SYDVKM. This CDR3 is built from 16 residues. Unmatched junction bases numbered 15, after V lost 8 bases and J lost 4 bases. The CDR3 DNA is TGTGCCAGCCACGCCCTAGGAGCGGGAGGAGGTTACGAGCAGTACTTC. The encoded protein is CASHALGAGGGYEQYF.

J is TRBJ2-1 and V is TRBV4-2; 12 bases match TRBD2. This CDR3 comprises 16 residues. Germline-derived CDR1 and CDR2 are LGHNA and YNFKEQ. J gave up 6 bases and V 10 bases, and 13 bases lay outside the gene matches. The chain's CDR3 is CATLRGPTSGGNEQFF. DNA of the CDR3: TGTGCCACCCTCCGAGGCCCGACTAGCGGGGGCAATGAGCAGTTCTTC.

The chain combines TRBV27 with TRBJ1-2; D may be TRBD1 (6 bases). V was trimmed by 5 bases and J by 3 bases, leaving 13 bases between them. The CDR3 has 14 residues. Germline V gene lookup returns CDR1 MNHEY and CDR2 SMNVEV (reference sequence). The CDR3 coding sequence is TGTGCCAGCAGTATGACGGACAGAGACTATGGCTACACCTTC. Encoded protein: CASSMTDRDYGYTF.

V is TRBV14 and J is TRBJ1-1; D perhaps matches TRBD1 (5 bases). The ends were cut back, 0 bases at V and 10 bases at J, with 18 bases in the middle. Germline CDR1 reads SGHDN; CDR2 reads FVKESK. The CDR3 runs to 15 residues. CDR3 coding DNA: TGTGCCAGCAGCCAAGATCCCCAGGGATCGGCCGGAGCTTTCTTT. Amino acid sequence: CASSQDPQGSAGAFF. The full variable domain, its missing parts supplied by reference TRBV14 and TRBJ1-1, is EAGVTQFPSHSVIEKGQTVTLRCDPISGHDNLYWYRRVMGKEIKFLLHFVKESKQDESGMPNNRFLAERTGGTYSTLKVQPAELEDSGVYFCASSQDPQGSAGAFFGQGTRLTVV.

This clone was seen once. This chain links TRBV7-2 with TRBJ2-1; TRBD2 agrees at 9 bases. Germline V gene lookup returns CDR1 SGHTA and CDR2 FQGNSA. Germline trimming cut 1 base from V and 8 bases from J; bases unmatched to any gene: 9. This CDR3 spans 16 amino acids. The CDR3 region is CASSLVAGGPGDEQFF. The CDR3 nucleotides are TGTGCCAGCAGCTTAGTGGCGGGAGGGCCTGGGGATGAGCAGTTCTTC.

The CDR3 DNA reads TGTGCCAGCAGTTTATTTCGGGGGGCGAAGGGTCTTATAACCAAAAACATTCAGTACTTC. It is translated as CASSLFRGAKGLITKNIQYF. V is TRBV27 and J is TRBJ2-4; maybe TRBD2 (7 bases). Germline CDR1 and CDR2: MNHEY and SMNVEV (reference sequence). V gave up 1 base and J gave up 2 bases, with 24 bases separating them. The CDR3 has 20 amino acids.

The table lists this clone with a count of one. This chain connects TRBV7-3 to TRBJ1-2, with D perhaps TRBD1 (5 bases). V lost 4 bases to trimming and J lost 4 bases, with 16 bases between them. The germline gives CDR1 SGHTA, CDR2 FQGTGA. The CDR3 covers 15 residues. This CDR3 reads CASSSQEGRGYGYTF. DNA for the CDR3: TGTGCCAGCAGCTCTCAGGAGGGGCGAGGCTATGGCTACACCTTC.

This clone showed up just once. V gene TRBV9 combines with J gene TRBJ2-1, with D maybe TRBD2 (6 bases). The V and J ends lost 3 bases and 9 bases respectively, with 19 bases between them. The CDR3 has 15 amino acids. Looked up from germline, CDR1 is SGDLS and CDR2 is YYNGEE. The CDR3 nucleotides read TGTGCCAGCAGCGCCCGGGACTCATCGAGTGGTGAGCAGTTCTTC. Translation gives CASSARDSSSGEQFF.

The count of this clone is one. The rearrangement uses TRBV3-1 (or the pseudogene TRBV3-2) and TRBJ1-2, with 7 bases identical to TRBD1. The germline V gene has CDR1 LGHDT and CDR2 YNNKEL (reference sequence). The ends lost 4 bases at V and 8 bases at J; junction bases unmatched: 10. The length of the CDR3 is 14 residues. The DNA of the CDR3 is TGTGCCAGCAGCCTCCGACAGGGAGGAGGAGGCTACACCTTC. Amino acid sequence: CASSLRQGGGGYTF.

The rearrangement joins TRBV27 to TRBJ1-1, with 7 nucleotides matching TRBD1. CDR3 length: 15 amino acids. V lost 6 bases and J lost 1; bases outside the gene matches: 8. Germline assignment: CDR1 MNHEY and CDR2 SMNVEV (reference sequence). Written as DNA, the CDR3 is TGTGCCAGCAGCAGACCCGGGACAGCGAACACTGAAGCTTTCTTT. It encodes CASSRPGTANTEAFF.

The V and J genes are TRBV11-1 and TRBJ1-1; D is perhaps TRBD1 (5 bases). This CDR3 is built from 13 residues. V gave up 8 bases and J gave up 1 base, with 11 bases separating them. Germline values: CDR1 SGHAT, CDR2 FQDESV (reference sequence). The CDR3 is CASLAGPNTEAFF. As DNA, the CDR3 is TGTGCCAGCTTGGCAGGGCCGAACACTGAAGCTTTCTTT.

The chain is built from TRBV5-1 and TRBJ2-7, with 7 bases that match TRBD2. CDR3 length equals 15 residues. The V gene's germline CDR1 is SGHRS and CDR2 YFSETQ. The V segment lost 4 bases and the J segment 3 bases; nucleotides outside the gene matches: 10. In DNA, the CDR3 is TGCGCCAGCAGCCCCCTCCGCGGGGGAGACTACGAGCAGTACTTC. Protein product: CASSPLRGGDYEQYF.

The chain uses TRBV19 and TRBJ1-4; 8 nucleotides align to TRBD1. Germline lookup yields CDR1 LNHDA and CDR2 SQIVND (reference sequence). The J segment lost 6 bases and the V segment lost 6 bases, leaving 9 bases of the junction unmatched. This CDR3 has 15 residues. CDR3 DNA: TGTGCCAGTAGCCTGACAGGGGTTAAGGATGAAAAACTGTTTTTT. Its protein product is CASSLTGVKDEKLFF. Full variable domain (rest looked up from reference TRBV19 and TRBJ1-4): DGGITQSPKYLFRKEGQNVTLSCEQNLNHDAMYWYRQDPGQGLRLIYYSQIVNDFQKGDIAEGYSVSREKKESFPLTVTSAQKNPTAFYLCASSLTGVKDEKLFFGSGTQLSVL.

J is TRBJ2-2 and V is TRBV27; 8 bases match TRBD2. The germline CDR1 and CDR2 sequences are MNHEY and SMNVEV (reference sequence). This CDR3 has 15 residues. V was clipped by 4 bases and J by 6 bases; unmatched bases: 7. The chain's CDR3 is CASSWKREIAGELFF. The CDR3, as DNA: TGTGCCAGCAGTTGGAAGCGGGAGATAGCCGGGGAGCTGTTTTTT.

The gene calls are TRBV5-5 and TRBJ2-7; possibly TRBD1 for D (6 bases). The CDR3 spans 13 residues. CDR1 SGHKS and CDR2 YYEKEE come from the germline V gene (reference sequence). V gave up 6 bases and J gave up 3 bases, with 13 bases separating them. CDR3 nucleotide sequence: TGTGCCAGCACTGACAGGCACCACTACGAGCAGTACTTC. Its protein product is CASTDRHHYEQYF.

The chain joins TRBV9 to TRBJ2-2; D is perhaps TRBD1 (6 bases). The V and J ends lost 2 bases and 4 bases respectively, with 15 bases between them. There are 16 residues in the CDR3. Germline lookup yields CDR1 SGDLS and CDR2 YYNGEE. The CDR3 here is CASSVRGSLITGELFF. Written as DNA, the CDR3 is TGTGCCAGCAGCGTTAGGGGGAGTCTGATCACCGGGGAGCTGTTTTTT.

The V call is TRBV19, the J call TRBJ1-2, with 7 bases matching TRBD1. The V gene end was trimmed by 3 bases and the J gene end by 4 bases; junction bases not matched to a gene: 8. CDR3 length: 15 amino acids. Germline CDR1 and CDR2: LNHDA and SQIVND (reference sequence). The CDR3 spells CASSIGPGQSYGYTF. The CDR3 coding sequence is TGTGCCAGTAGTATCGGCCCGGGACAGTCCTATGGCTACACCTTC. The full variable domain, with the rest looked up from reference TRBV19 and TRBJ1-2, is DGGITQSPKYLFRKEGQNVTLSCEQNLNHDAMYWYRQDPGQGLRLIYYSQIVNDFQKGDIAEGYSVSREKKESFPLTVTSAQKNPTAFYLCASSIGPGQSYGYTFGSGTRLTVV.

The CDR3 coding sequence is TGTGCCACTCTCCGGGACAGGGTTAATGAAAAACTGTTTTTT. As protein: CATLRDRVNEKLFF. The chain recombines TRBV24-1 with TRBJ1-4; 9 bases agree with TRBD1. CDR1 is KGHDR, CDR2 SFDVKD, per germline. This CDR3 has 14 residues. V lost 10 bases to trimming and J lost 4 bases; unmatched junction nucleotides: 6.

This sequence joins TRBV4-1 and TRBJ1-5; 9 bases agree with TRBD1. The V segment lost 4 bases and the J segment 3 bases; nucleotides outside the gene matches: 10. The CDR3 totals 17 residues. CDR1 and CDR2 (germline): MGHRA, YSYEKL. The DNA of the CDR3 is TGCGCCAGCAGCCTCACAGGGGGCGATGGAGTCAATCAGCCCCAGCATTTT. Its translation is CASSLTGGDGVNQPQHF.